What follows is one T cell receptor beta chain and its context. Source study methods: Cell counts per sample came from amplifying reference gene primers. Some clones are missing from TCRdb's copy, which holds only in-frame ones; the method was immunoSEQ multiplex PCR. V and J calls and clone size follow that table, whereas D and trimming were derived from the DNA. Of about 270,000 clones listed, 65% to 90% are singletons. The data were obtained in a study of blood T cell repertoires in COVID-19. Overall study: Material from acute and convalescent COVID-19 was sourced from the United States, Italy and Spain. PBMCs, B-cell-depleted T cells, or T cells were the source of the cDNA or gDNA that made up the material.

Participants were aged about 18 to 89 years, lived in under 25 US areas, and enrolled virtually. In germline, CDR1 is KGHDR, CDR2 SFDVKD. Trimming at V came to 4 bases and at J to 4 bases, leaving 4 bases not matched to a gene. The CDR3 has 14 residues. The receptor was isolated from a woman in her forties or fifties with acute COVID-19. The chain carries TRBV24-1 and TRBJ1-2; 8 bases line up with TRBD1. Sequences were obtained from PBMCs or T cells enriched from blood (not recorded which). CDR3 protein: CATSDPGTGYGYTF. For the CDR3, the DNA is TGTGCCACCAGTGACCCCGGGACAGGCTATGGCTACACCTTC.